This TCR beta chain came from a study of neurological immune-mediated disorders. Regarding the study as a whole: The study found the most TCR clonal expansion in HTLV-1-associated myelopathy and the least in multiple sclerosis, below healthy controls.

It was by 5'RACE with 10-nucleotide random UMIs that the cDNA was made. MiXCR, applied by TCRdb to the 5' RACE reads, yields one record per CDR3 protein. The data show around 23,000 distinct CDR3 sequences, with around 15% seen just once and about a sixth held by the top ten. Libraries used 2 million unsorted PBMCs kept frozen in RNAlater. In germline, CDR1 is MNHNS, CDR2 SASEGT. This CDR3 comprises 14 residues. Trimming removed 1 base from V and 10 bases from J; junction bases left unmatched: 1. This clonotype was picked up many times. Its antigen is undetermined. The gene calls are TRBV6-1 and TRBJ2-1; 13 nucleotides align to TRBD2. Sequencing was done on a sample of PBMCs. The clonotype comes from a woman in her forties with HTLV-1-associated myelopathy (HAM/TSP). The CDR3 region is CASSEVGLAGEQFF. CDR3 DNA: TGTGCCAGCAGTGAAGTGGGACTAGCGGGGGAGCAGTTCTTC.